Listed below are T cell receptor beta chains from one sample, sequenced in a study of T-cell reconstitution after alpha-beta-depleted transplantation in children. From the PCR reads, TCRdb called clonotypes with MiXCR, one entry per CDR3 protein. The top ten clones hold 2.2% of a sample with hundreds of thousands of distinct CDR3 sequences, 10% to 15% of them seen once. Specimen: PBMCs, mostly from graft donor cells, collected 360 days after TCRalphabeta/CD19-depleted stem cell transplant. The origin of the receptors is a male patient between 10 and 17 years old who had a stem cell transplant for acute myeloid leukemia, so the T cells may come from the graft donor. The CDR3 runs from the conserved cysteine through the conserved F or W. Each record gives: CDR3 DNA, CDR3 protein, V gene, D gene, clone size, J gene, CDR3 length. The D gene is left open where the match is weak. Some rows mark clone size as missing; the rest say once, few, many or name a class of expanded clone.

CDR3nt: TGTGCCAGCAGCTTAGATCTCGGAGATACGCAGTATTTT; CDR3aa: CASSLDLGDTQYF; v_gene: TRBV11-2; d_gene: NA; abundance: many; j_gene: TRBJ2-3; len: 13
CDR3nt: TGTGCCAGCAGCTCCATACTCAGGACAGGGAACAATGAGCAGTTCTTC; CDR3aa: CASSSILRTGNNEQFF; v_gene: TRBV7-9; d_gene: TRBD1; abundance: few; j_gene: TRBJ2-1; len: 16
CDR3nt: TGTGCCAGCAGCTTCGGCCACGAGCAGTTCTTC; CDR3aa: CASSFGHEQFF; v_gene: TRBV5-6; d_gene: NA; abundance: many; j_gene: TRBJ2-1; len: 11
CDR3nt: TGTGCCAGCAGTTTACCTTACTTGGAGCAGTACTTC; CDR3aa: CASSLPYLEQYF; v_gene: TRBV28; d_gene: NA; abundance: few; j_gene: TRBJ2-7; len: 12
CDR3nt: TGTGCCAGCAGCTCGGGACAGGGTCCGGACACTGAAGCTTTCTTT; CDR3aa: CASSSGQGPDTEAFF; v_gene: TRBV7-8; d_gene: TRBD1; abundance: NA; j_gene: TRBJ1-1; len: 15
CDR3nt: TGTGCCAGCAGCCAAGAGGGGTTGAGCAATCAGCCCCAGCATTTT; CDR3aa: CASSQEGLSNQPQHF; v_gene: TRBV4-2; d_gene: NA; abundance: NA; j_gene: TRBJ1-5; len: 15
CDR3nt: TGCAGCGTTGCCCCCTACAGGGGTCCCACGTTGAATGAGCAGTTCTTC; CDR3aa: CSVAPYRGPTLNEQFF; v_gene: TRBV29-1; d_gene: TRBD1; abundance: many; j_gene: TRBJ2-1; len: 16
CDR3nt: TGTGCCAGCAGCTCCCGAATTTACACGGACACCGGGGAGCTGTTTTTT; CDR3aa: CASSSRIYTDTGELFF; v_gene: TRBV27; d_gene: NA; abundance: NA; j_gene: TRBJ2-2; len: 16
CDR3nt: TGTGCCACGACTAGCGGGAGCCGCGATGAGCAGTTCTTC; CDR3aa: CATTSGSRDEQFF; v_gene: TRBV10-3; d_gene: TRBD2; abundance: few; j_gene: TRBJ2-1; len: 13
CDR3nt: TGTGCCAGCAGCTTACCGGGTCCCAGCACAGATACGCAGTATTTT; CDR3aa: CASSLPGPSTDTQYF; v_gene: TRBV7-3; d_gene: NA; abundance: few; j_gene: TRBJ2-3; len: 15
CDR3nt: TGCAGTGCTCGACTAGCGGGGGGTGTCACCCCAGCCAAAAACATTCAGTACTTC; CDR3aa: CSARLAGGVTPAKNIQYF; v_gene: TRBV20-1; d_gene: TRBD2; abundance: many; j_gene: TRBJ2-4; len: 18
CDR3nt: TGTGCCAGCAGCTGGCAGGGGGAATGGGAGCAGTACTTC; CDR3aa: CASSWQGEWEQYF; v_gene: TRBV12-3/TRBV12-4; d_gene: TRBD1; abundance: few; j_gene: TRBJ2-7; len: 13
CDR3nt: TGTGCCACCAGCGGGGGACCTCACAATGAGCAGTTCTTC; CDR3aa: CATSGGPHNEQFF; v_gene: TRBV24-1; d_gene: NA; abundance: many; j_gene: TRBJ2-1; len: 13
CDR3nt: TGTGCCAGCACCCCTGGGTATGCTGAAGCTTTCTTT; CDR3aa: CASTPGYAEAFF; v_gene: TRBV12-3/TRBV12-4; d_gene: NA; abundance: many; j_gene: TRBJ1-1; len: 12
CDR3nt: TGCAGTGCTAGAGATCGGTCGTCTCGCGGGAGGTTTGACGAGCAGTACTTC; CDR3aa: CSARDRSSRGRFDEQYF; v_gene: TRBV20-1; d_gene: TRBD2; abundance: NA; j_gene: TRBJ2-7; len: 17
CDR3nt: TGTGCCAGCAGCCAAGATAAACTAGCGGGGGCCTACGAGCAGTACTTC; CDR3aa: CASSQDKLAGAYEQYF; v_gene: TRBV3-1; d_gene: TRBD2; abundance: NA; j_gene: TRBJ2-7; len: 16
CDR3nt: TGTGCCAGCAGCCAAGAATTTACACTAGCGGGGGATCAAGAGACCCAGTACTTC; CDR3aa: CASSQEFTLAGDQETQYF; v_gene: TRBV3-1; d_gene: TRBD2; abundance: few; j_gene: TRBJ2-5; len: 18
CDR3nt: TGTGCCAGCAGCCTGAGGACCTTCACCTACGAGCAGTACTTC; CDR3aa: CASSLRTFTYEQYF; v_gene: TRBV4-2; d_gene: NA; abundance: many; j_gene: TRBJ2-7; len: 14
CDR3nt: TGTGCCAGCAGCACCCCGGTCGGGAACTCGGACACCGGGGAGCTGTTTTTT; CDR3aa: CASSTPVGNSDTGELFF; v_gene: TRBV11-3; d_gene: NA; abundance: NA; j_gene: TRBJ2-2; len: 17
CDR3nt: TGTGCCACCAGCAGTCCGACAGGGGACCCAAGCACCGGAAACACCATATATTTT; CDR3aa: CATSSPTGDPSTGNTIYF; v_gene: TRBV15; d_gene: TRBD1; abundance: few; j_gene: TRBJ1-3; len: 18
CDR3nt: TGTGTCGTCGGCTTCGAGCAGTACTTC; CDR3aa: CVVGFEQYF; v_gene: TRBV6-2/TRBV6-3; d_gene: NA; abundance: few; j_gene: TRBJ2-7; len: 9
CDR3nt: TGTGCCAGCAGCAAAGAGCCGGGACTAGCGGGAGAGGGAAACATTCAGTACTTC; CDR3aa: CASSKEPGLAGEGNIQYF; v_gene: TRBV4-2; d_gene: TRBD2; abundance: NA; j_gene: TRBJ2-4; len: 18
CDR3nt: TGTACCATCTCCCTCGGGGGGAACCAGCCCCAGCATTTT; CDR3aa: CTISLGGNQPQHF; v_gene: TRBV3-1; d_gene: NA; abundance: NA; j_gene: TRBJ1-5; len: 13
CDR3nt: TGTGCCAGCAGCGTTCGGGGCAGCAGCACAGATACGCAGTATTTT; CDR3aa: CASSVRGSSTDTQYF; v_gene: TRBV9; d_gene: NA; abundance: NA; j_gene: TRBJ2-3; len: 15
CDR3nt: TGTGCCAGCAGTGCCCTCAGGCGGGAAGAGACCCAGTACTTC; CDR3aa: CASSALRREETQYF; v_gene: TRBV12-3/TRBV12-4; d_gene: NA; abundance: many; j_gene: TRBJ2-5; len: 14
CDR3nt: TGTGCCAGCAGTCGCCCGGGCCTGCCCCTTTTGACAGATACGCAGTATTTT; CDR3aa: CASSRPGLPLLTDTQYF; v_gene: TRBV12-3/TRBV12-4; d_gene: NA; abundance: few; j_gene: TRBJ2-3; len: 17
CDR3nt: TGTGCCAGCAGGAACGGGAGGCCCATCTCCTACAATGAGCAGTTCTTC; CDR3aa: CASRNGRPISYNEQFF; v_gene: TRBV6-2/TRBV6-3; d_gene: TRBD2; abundance: NA; j_gene: TRBJ2-1; len: 16
CDR3nt: TGTGCCAGCAGCTTAGGCGGGGAGCCCACAGATACGCAGTATTTT; CDR3aa: CASSLGGEPTDTQYF; v_gene: TRBV7-2; d_gene: NA; abundance: few; j_gene: TRBJ2-3; len: 15
CDR3nt: TGTGCCAGCTCCGGAGGGAGCGGGGCAGATACGCAGTATTTT; CDR3aa: CASSGGSGADTQYF; v_gene: TRBV18; d_gene: TRBD2; abundance: few; j_gene: TRBJ2-3; len: 14
CDR3nt: TGCAGCGTTGGTCCCGGGACAGGGGGTTGGGATACGCAGTATTTT; CDR3aa: CSVGPGTGGWDTQYF; v_gene: TRBV29-1; d_gene: TRBD1; abundance: few; j_gene: TRBJ2-3; len: 15
CDR3nt: TGTGCCAGCAGTTACTCTAGGTCCCCCTACAATGAGCAGTTCTTC; CDR3aa: CASSYSRSPYNEQFF; v_gene: TRBV6-5; d_gene: NA; abundance: few; j_gene: TRBJ2-1; len: 15